The subject of this entry is one T cell receptor beta chain. Its antigen is not identified. One entry per CDR3 protein results from TCRdb running MiXCR on the reads. The sample yields about 130,000 distinct CDR3 sequences, roughly a quarter seen once. The data derive from a study of T cell repertoires in cytomegalovirus infection. Study at large: An indication of both CMV infection and matching HLA type came from public TCR beta signatures. General study points: Cumulated frequencies of public TCR beta families served to identify carriers of CMV plus the relevant HLA. There were HLA-C-restricted CMV-specific TCR beta clonotypes dominating the ex vivo response.

Sample: PBMCs, sequenced either directly or after in vitro stimulation (not recorded which). The TCR was taken from a human donor in good health (CMV status not recorded). Some clones in this sample may be carry-over from other donors' samples.

The DNA of the CDR3 is TGCGCCAGCAGCCAAGGGCTAGCCGCGCTGAATGAGCAGTTCTTC. Protein product: CASSQGLAALNEQFF. V is TRBV4-1 and J is TRBJ2-1; D might be TRBD2 (5 bases). From germline, CDR1 is MGHRA and CDR2 YSYEKL. The CDR3 sequence is 15 residues long. The ends were cut back, 1 base at V and 7 bases at J, with 14 bases in the middle.